This TCR beta chain emerged from a study of CD8+CD57+ T cells in acquired aplastic anemia. This clonotype has just a few counts. Template material for TCR beta VDJ and CDR3 profiling consisted of genomic DNA. TCRdb itself ran the reads through MiXCR, one entry per CDR3 protein. The sample shows about 180,000 distinct CDR3 sequences, approximately 45% of them seen only once. Germline CDR1 and CDR2: ENHRY and SYGVKD. The ends lost 6 bases at V and 4 bases at J; junction bases unmatched: 21. The CDR3 is 18 residues long. The specimen was sorted CD4+, CD8+, or CD8+CD57+ T cells (not recorded which) from PBMCs. The sequence derives from a human donor in good health. The V call is TRBV10-3, the J call TRBJ2-7; 7 bases match TRBD2. The CDR3: CAISESSLGGSSRYEQYF. The CDR3 DNA sequence: TGTGCCATCAGCGAATCGTCATTGGGAGGGAGTTCCCGGTACGAGCAGTACTTC.